Shown below are 25 T cell receptor beta chains from a single sample sequenced in a study of vaccination and CD4 T cells after COVID-19. Their antigens remain unidentified. Treatment indicated: approximately 10-day PBMC culture with coronavirus spike peptide pools or control peptides (ViraFEST assay). CD4+ T cells that had been cultured provided DNA sequenced with the Oncomine TCR Beta short-read assay. MiXCR, run by TCRdb on the PCR reads, gives a single entry per CDR3 protein. This table holds 8,500 to 9,000 distinct CDR3 sequences, approximately 48% found once. Sequencing input: CD4+ T cells from blood, cultured in vitro. These receptors were collected from a human donor who had recovered from COVID-19.

The CDR3 protein is CASSIDPTGELFF. The CDR3 region has the DNA TGTGCCAGTAGTATAGACCCCACCGGGGAGCTGTTTTTT. The rearrangement joins TRBV19 to TRBJ2-2; D gene ambiguous. Germline V gives CDR1 LNHDA, CDR2 SQIVND (reference sequence). V was shortened by 0 bases and J by 4 bases, with 3 bases between the two germline ends. The CDR3 covers 13 residues.

This clonotype has a handful of counts. The chain joins TRBV20-1 to TRBJ1-1; the match to TRBD1 covers 8 bases. With 2 bases clipped from V and 11 bases from J, the junction kept 7 bases outside the gene matches. The CDR3 is 12 residues long. Germline CDR1 is DFQATT and CDR2 is SNEGSKA (reference sequence). The DNA of the CDR3 is TGCAGTGCTAGACGACAGGGGAGAGCGGCTTTCTTT. This gives the protein CSARRQGRAAFF.

This clonotype was observed a handful of times. The V call is TRBV7-2, the J call TRBJ2-1; no firm D call. CDR1 and CDR2 from the germline V gene are SGHTA and FQGNSA. The CDR3 runs 16 residues. Trimming shortened V by 5 bases and J by 0 bases, and 14 bases separated the two germline ends. The CDR3 DNA reads TGTGCCAGCAGCGGCCAGGAAGCCGGCTCCTACAATGAGCAGTTCTTC. It codes for CASSGQEAGSYNEQFF.

The J gene is TRBJ2-7, the V gene TRBV20-1, with TRBD2 matching over 9 bases. The CDR3 is made up of 16 amino acids. The ends lost 0 bases at V and 4 bases at J; junction bases unmatched: 10. The V gene's germline CDR1 is DFQATT and CDR2 SNEGSKA (reference sequence). CDR3 residues: CSARDSLAGQLYEQYF. CDR3 bases: TGCAGTGCTAGAGATAGCCTAGCGGGGCAATTGTACGAGCAGTACTTC.

The genes are TRBV12-3 or TRBV12-4 and TRBJ2-5, with TRBD2 matching over 14 bases. J gave up 4 bases and V 4 bases, and 2 bases lay outside the gene matches. The CDR3 runs to 15 residues. CDR3 amino acids: CASSWTSGGPETQYF. CDR3 DNA: TGTGCCAGCAGTTGGACTAGCGGGGGGCCAGAGACCCAGTACTTC.

This clonotype was counted only a few times. One end of the junction is discordant with germline, which a read error may explain. V and J are TRBV20-1 and TRBJ1-1; D is unclear. The CDR3 is 17 residues long. Per the germline V gene, CDR1 is DFQATT and CDR2 is SNEGSKA (reference sequence). The CDR3 sequence: CSARLPRAVGLKTEAFF. For the CDR3, the DNA is TGCAGTGCTAGACTGCCCCGGGCGGTGGGTCTGAAAACTGAAGCTTTCTTT.

This clonotype occurred a few times. The chain has TRBV4-3 and TRBJ2-7; 10 bases are shared with TRBD1. Trimming cost V 0 bases and J 2 bases; bases outside gene matches: 4. Germline CDR1 is LGHNA and CDR2 is YSLEER. This CDR3 has 16 amino acids. DNA of the CDR3: TGCGCCAGCAGCCAAGAAGGAGGACAGGGGGCCTACGAGCAGTACTTC. Encoded protein: CASSQEGGQGAYEQYF.

The V and J genes are TRBV6-1 and TRBJ1-2, with 9 bases that match TRBD1. V lost 5 bases, J lost 8 bases, and 6 bases stayed unmatched. Germline loops: CDR1 MNHNS, CDR2 SASEGT. CDR3 length: 13 residues. The CDR3 reads CASSTGGARGYTF. CDR3 bases: TGTGCCAGCAGTACAGGGGGCGCCCGGGGCTACACCTTC.

The gene calls are TRBV14 and TRBJ2-1; D is uncertain. Germline V gene lookup returns CDR1 SGHDN and CDR2 FVKESK. V lost 0 bases and J lost 8, with 14 bases in between. CDR3 size: 15 residues. The CDR3 sequence is CASSQDVVLIDEQFF. CDR3 DNA: TGTGCCAGCAGCCAAGACGTCGTACTTATCGATGAGCAGTTCTTC.

The chain has TRBV5-1 and TRBJ1-1; D remains ambiguous. The CDR3 runs 14 residues. The germline V and J ends were trimmed by 0 bases and 3 bases, with 9 bases remaining between them. Germline V lookup: CDR1 SGHRS, CDR2 YFSETQ. In nucleotides, the CDR3 is TGCGCCAGCAGCTTGGAAGGGCAGGACACTGAAGCTTTCTTT. As protein: CASSLEGQDTEAFF.

The chain employs TRBV20-1 and TRBJ2-1; no definite D call. Germline V gene data show CDR1 as DFQATT and CDR2 as SNEGSKA (reference sequence). The germline V and J ends were trimmed by 6 bases and 5 bases, with 14 bases remaining between them. The CDR3 consists of 13 residues. CDR3 bases: TGCAGTGCCCCCCGAGACTCTAACAATGAGCAGTTCTTC. Protein: CSAPRDSNNEQFF.

The V gene is TRBV7-3, the J gene TRBJ2-1; 8 bases map to TRBD2. The CDR3 loop spans 14 amino acids. Trimming at V came to 2 bases and at J to 7 bases, leaving 4 bases not matched to a gene. Per germline, CDR1 SGHTA and CDR2 FQGTGA. CDR3 amino acids: CASSLRAGENEQFF. The CDR3 bases are TGTGCCAGCAGCTTACGAGCGGGAGAGAATGAGCAGTTCTTC.

This clonotype was seen a handful of times. V and J are TRBV29-1 and TRBJ2-5; 10 nucleotides agree with TRBD2. The CDR3 length is 13 residues. Germline loops: CDR1 SQVTM, CDR2 ANQGSEA. For the CDR3, the DNA is TGCAGGGCTAGCGGGGGACCCCAAGAGACCCAGTACTTC. This gives the protein CRASGGPQETQYF.

This clonotype was seen a handful of times. This chain connects TRBV21-1 to TRBJ1-2. TRBV21-1 is noted as a pseudogene. The CDR3 has 11 amino acids. The chain's CDR3 is CASKLSYGYTF. CDR3 coding DNA: TGTGCCAGCAAACTAAGTTATGGCTACACCTTC.

The gene calls are TRBV14 and TRBJ2-5; tentative D call: TRBD1 (5 bases). This CDR3 is 16 amino acids long. Germline values: CDR1 SGHDN, CDR2 FVKESK. V gave up 0 bases and J gave up 1 base, with 12 bases separating them. As DNA, the CDR3 is TGTGCCAGCAGCCAAGATTTGAAGGGGCTCCAAGAGACCCAGTACTTC. It yields the protein CASSQDLKGLQETQYF.

The chain employs TRBV10-1 and TRBJ1-1; D perhaps matches TRBD1 (6 bases). The length of the CDR3 is 13 residues. Germline V gene lookup returns CDR1 WNHNN and CDR2 SYGVQD (reference sequence). V gave up 6 bases and J gave up 1 base, with 9 bases separating them. CDR3 nucleotide sequence: TGCGCCAGCAGCCGGACAGCGAACACTGAAGCTTTCTTT. It codes for CASSRTANTEAFF.

This clonotype was recorded a few times. This chain joins TRBV24-1 and TRBJ2-2; no reliable D call. The CDR3 has 17 amino acids. Trimming stripped 4 bases from V and 1 base from J, with 15 bases between. Germline assignment: CDR1 KGHDR and CDR2 SFDVKD. The CDR3 reads CATSDLHFGMNTGELFF. In DNA form, the CDR3 reads TGTGCCACCAGTGACCTACACTTTGGAATGAACACCGGGGAGCTGTTTTTT.

Sample share makes this clonotype medium-sized. V is TRBV6-5 and J is TRBJ1-1; D unresolved. The CDR3 is made up of 14 amino acids. V lost 2 bases and J 0 bases, leaving 7 bases between the germline ends. The germline V gene encodes CDR1 MNHEY and CDR2 SVGAGI. CDR3 bases: TGTGCCAGCAGTTACCCAGAGTTGAACACTGAAGCTTTCTTT. It yields the protein CASSYPELNTEAFF.

The table lists this clonotype with a count of one. The chain joins TRBV2 to TRBJ2-1, with 9 bases matching TRBD2. CDR1 is SNHLY and CDR2 is FYNNEI in the germline V gene. The CDR3 is 15 amino acids. The V segment lost 5 bases and the J segment 6 bases; nucleotides outside the gene matches: 8. CDR3 in amino acids: CASSTREGLFNEQFF. CDR3 sequence (DNA): TGTGCCAGCAGTACGCGGGAGGGCCTCTTCAATGAGCAGTTCTTC.

This clonotype came up a few times. The J gene is TRBJ1-2, the V gene TRBV25-1, with a weak D call TRBD1 (6 bases). V was shortened by 11 bases and J by 4 bases, with 20 bases between the two germline ends. The CDR3 loop spans 14 amino acids. The germline gives CDR1 MGHDK, CDR2 SYGVNS. The CDR3 DNA is TGTGCCGCCACGGGGCAGGGGACCTTCTATGGCTACACCTTC. Translating it yields CAATGQGTFYGYTF.

This clonotype has a handful of counts. The J gene is TRBJ2-5, the V gene TRBV10-3; no firm D call. Trimming removed 3 bases at V and 2 bases at J, with 10 bases between. This CDR3 spans 14 amino acids. Germline CDR1 and CDR2: ENHRY and SYGVKD. CDR3 sequence reads: CAISDLGDQETQYF. CDR3 nucleotide sequence: TGTGCCATCAGTGACTTGGGTGATCAAGAGACCCAGTACTTC.

The rearrangement uses TRBV30 and TRBJ2-3; a weak D match, TRBD1 (5 bases). The CDR3 contains 15 residues. The germline CDR1 and CDR2 sequences are GTSNPN and SVGIG (reference sequence). Trimming removed 2 bases at V and 2 bases at J, with 14 bases between. The DNA of the CDR3 is TGTGCCTGGAGTCAGGGTAATGTCCACACAGATACGCAGTATTTT. Amino acid sequence: CAWSQGNVHTDTQYF.

Here the CDR3 DNA reads TGTGCCAGCAGCTCCAGCCGGCGGGGTACCAAATACAATGAGCAGTTCTTC. As protein: CASSSSRRGTKYNEQFF. The J gene is TRBJ2-1, the V gene TRBV11-3; TRBD2 is a possible D gene (6 bases). This CDR3 region has 17 residues. CDR1 SGHNT and CDR2 YENEEA come from the germline V gene. V lost 4 bases and J 4 bases, leaving 20 bases between the germline ends.

This clonotype is judged medium-sized. This chain connects TRBV7-6 to TRBJ1-1; D perhaps matches TRBD1 (5 bases). The CDR3 spans 17 residues. Germline values: CDR1 SGHVS, CDR2 FNYEAQ. The V end was cut by 5 bases, the J end by 4 bases, with 23 bases between. CDR3 DNA: TGTGCCAGCAGCCCCGTTCACGTCAGGGCCTTGGGCACTGAAGCTTTCTTT. It encodes CASSPVHVRALGTEAFF.

V usage is TRBV11-2 and J usage is TRBJ2-3; D is possibly TRBD2 (5 bases). The germline V and J ends were trimmed by 5 bases and 7 bases, with 10 bases remaining between them. This CDR3 spans 12 amino acids. Germline CDR1 and CDR2: SGHAT and FQNNGV. DNA of the CDR3: TGTGCCAGCAGCATATCTAGCAATACGCAGTATTTT. This encodes CASSISSNTQYF.